This entry lists 8 T cell receptor beta chains sequenced from one sample in a study of T-cell memory formation after mild COVID-19. TCRdb ran MiXCR on the 5' RACE reads and lists one entry per CDR3 protein. Among approximately 260,000 distinct CDR3 sequences listed, over 15% were seen once. The specimen was PBMCs or a T cell subset sorted from them (not recorded which). These receptors all stem from a young man who had mild COVID-19 (a few samples of this study predate the infection). Cell type and time point are not known.

This chain connects TRBV29-1 to TRBJ1-2; D is unclear. CDR3 length: 12 amino acids. The V and J ends lost 3 bases and 2 bases respectively, with 7 bases between them. The germline V gene encodes CDR1 SQVTM and CDR2 ANQGSEA. Here the CDR3 DNA reads TGCAGCGTTGAGTCAGACAACTATGGCTACACCTTC. Encoded protein: CSVESDNYGYTF. Variable domain in full (rest from reference TRBV29-1 and TRBJ1-2): SAVISQKPSRDICQRGTSLTIQCQVDSQVTMMFWYRQQPGQSLTLIATANQGSEATYESGFVIDKFPISRPNLTFSTLTVSNMSPEDSSIYLCSVESDNYGYTFGSGTRLTVV.

The sample holds a few counts of this clonotype. This chain connects TRBV9 to TRBJ2-4; D gene ambiguous. The V end was cut by 3 bases, the J end by 6 bases, with 13 bases between. The length of the CDR3 is 14 residues. Per germline, CDR1 SGDLS and CDR2 YYNGEE. This CDR3 reads CASSGGPERNIQYF. CDR3 coding DNA: TGTGCCAGCAGCGGCGGACCTGAGAGAAACATTCAGTACTTC.

V and J are TRBV5-5 and TRBJ2-1; TRBD2 might be the D (7 bases). Germline V gives CDR1 SGHKS, CDR2 YYEKEE (reference sequence). This CDR3 is 13 amino acids long. Trimming removed 6 bases from V and 10 bases from J, with 17 bases in between. The CDR3 sequence is CASITGGGREQFF. CDR3 in DNA: TGTGCCAGCATCACCGGCGGGGGCAGGGAGCAGTTCTTC.

The chain recombines TRBV4-1 with TRBJ2-4, with D tentatively TRBD2 (7 bases). Looked up from germline, CDR1 is MGHRA and CDR2 is YSYEKL. The V end was cut by 4 bases, the J end by 1 base, with 17 bases between. The CDR3 consists of 17 residues. The CDR3 bases are TGCGCCAGCAGCCCATGGTGGGGGGGGGCGGCCAAAAACATTCAGTACTTC. This codes for CASSPWWGGAAKNIQYF.

Only a few counts were recorded for this clonotype. The genes are TRBV5-4 and TRBJ1-2; 7 positions agree with TRBD1. The trim removed 4 bases at V and 7 bases at J, leaving 10 bases unmatched. Germline lookup yields CDR1 SGHNT and CDR2 YYREEE (reference sequence). There are 14 residues in the CDR3. In DNA form, the CDR3 reads TGTGCCAGCAGCCCAGTCGAGGGGGCGGGTGGCTACACCTTC. Amino acid sequence: CASSPVEGAGGYTF.

In its sample, this clonotype was seen a few times. The J gene is TRBJ2-3, the V gene TRBV7-2, with 8 bases that match TRBD2. This CDR3 contains 14 residues. Trimming cost V 4 bases and J 2 bases; bases outside gene matches: 2. Germline V gene sequence: CDR1 SGHTA, CDR2 FQGNSA. The CDR3 reads CASSYGGATDTQYF. The CDR3 region has the DNA TGTGCCAGCAGCTACGGGGGGGCCACAGATACGCAGTATTTT.

J is TRBJ2-3 and V is TRBV5-1, with D unclear. CDR3 size: 13 residues. Trimming removed 3 bases from V and 4 bases from J, with 9 bases in between. Germline CDR1 reads SGHRS; CDR2 reads YFSETQ. The CDR3 loop reads CASSSDSSDTQYF. The CDR3 DNA sequence: TGCGCCAGCAGCTCCGACTCATCAGATACGCAGTATTTT.

This clonotype was observed a handful of times. The rearrangement joins TRBV5-1 to TRBJ2-3, with 11 nucleotides matching TRBD2. J lost 1 base, V lost 5 bases, and 9 bases had no gene match. CDR1 is SGHRS and CDR2 is YFSETQ in the germline V gene. CDR3 length equals 17 residues. The CDR3 is CASRRLAGGLGTDTQYF. The CDR3 nucleotides are TGCGCCAGCAGAAGGTTAGCGGGGGGGCTGGGCACAGATACGCAGTATTTT.